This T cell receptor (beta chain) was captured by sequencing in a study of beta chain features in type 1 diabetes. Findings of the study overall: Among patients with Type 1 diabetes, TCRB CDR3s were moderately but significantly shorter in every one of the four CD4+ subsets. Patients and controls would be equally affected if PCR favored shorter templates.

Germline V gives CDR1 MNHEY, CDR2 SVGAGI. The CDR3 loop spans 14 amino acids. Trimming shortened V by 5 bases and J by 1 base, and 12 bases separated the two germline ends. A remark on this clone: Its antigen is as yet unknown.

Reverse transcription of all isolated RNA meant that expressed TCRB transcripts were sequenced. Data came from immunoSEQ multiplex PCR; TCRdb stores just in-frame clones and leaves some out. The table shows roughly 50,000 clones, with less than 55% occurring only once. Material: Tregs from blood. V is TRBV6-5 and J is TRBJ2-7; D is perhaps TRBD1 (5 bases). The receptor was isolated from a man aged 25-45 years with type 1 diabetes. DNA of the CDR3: TGTGCCAGCAGTATCGGACACGAATCCTACGAGCAGTACTTC. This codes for CASSIGHESYEQYF.